The entry that follows covers one T cell receptor (beta chain) sequence. The target of this receptor is not known. Per-base qualities were not stored, and no clone one base away is much larger. TCRbeta CDR3 regions were amplified from genomic DNA by means of the immunoSEQ Assay, a bias-controlled multiplex PCR. The paper's data handling went like this. The number of nucleated cells in each sample was estimated from the amplification of reference gene primers within the assay. To quantify the absolute abundance of each unique TCRbeta CDR3 rearrangement, sequence reads were collapsed and filtered. For each sample, productive Simpson clonality was calculated as the square root of Simpson's diversity index across productive rearrangements. Here the immuneACCESS table is served through TCRdb, limited to in-frame sequences with V and J called. Missing clones are a known gap in these copies; in checked studies unresolved V genes cover under half, and the rest lacks a known reason. V and J calls and clone size follow that table, whereas D and trimming were derived from the DNA. A total of 400,000 to 450,000 clones appear in this sample, roughly 88% of them only once. The top ten hold about 0.63% of the sample.

The CDR3 measures 15 amino acids from cysteine to phenylalanine. The only DNA kept is the CDR3, 45 bases in frame from the first base. CDR1 and CDR2 were assigned from the germline V gene as MDHEN and SYDVKM. Cut back by 7 bases and 2 bases, the V and J ends lie 17 bases apart. Participants in the prospective study were enrolled through a virtual design, were aged about 18 to 100 years, and lived in about 25 United States geographic areas. In the prospective study, participants were assigned to cohorts based on the clinical history participants reported in a screening survey and a study questionnaire. Recovered participants in ImmuneRACE Cohort 3 were defined by two consecutive negative NP/OP PCR tests, clearance by a healthcare professional, or resolution of symptoms. In the prospective study, whole blood, serum and a nasopharyngeal or oropharyngeal swab were collected from each participant by mobile phlebotomists. Additional blood draws and questionnaires over an approximately two-month period could optionally be provided by prospective study participants. Before DNA extraction, prospective study blood samples were shipped either frozen or at room temperature.

The data were obtained in a study of blood T cell repertoires in COVID-19 (TCRdb year 2020). Regarding the study in general: Samples from collaborators originated in the United States, Italy and Spain and spanned both the acute and convalescent phases of COVID-19. The material from the prospective study consisted of cDNA or gDNA derived from T cells, B-cell-depleted T cells, or PBMCs. Subjects who had been exposed to COVID-19, were actively infected with it, or had recovered from it provided the deeply sampled blood TCRbeta repertoires that made up the dataset. The repertoires were released in a freely available public database meant as a resource for research on the immune response to SARS-CoV-2. The samples were drawn from the first 160 participants of the ongoing ImmuneRACE study and from under 1,500 subjects provided by 6 global collaborators. Nearly every sample came with metadata listing a de-identified subject ID, COVID-19 status, age in years and sex. Where HLA class I and class II types were available, the types were taken from metadata supplied by the sample provider, not from assay-based typing.

Study-wide findings and limitations: The quantity of clinical and demographic metadata differed by source and by participant and was supplied without curation.

The specimen sequenced was PBMCs or T cells enriched from blood (not recorded which). This sequence uses TRBV28 and TRBJ2-5; the D gene assignment is ambiguous. The TCR originated in a man between 18 and 29 years old who had recovered from COVID-19. DNA sequence: TGTGCCAGCATCCGAGCGACCTCCACACAAGAGACCCAGTACTTC. This encodes CASIRATSTQETQYF.